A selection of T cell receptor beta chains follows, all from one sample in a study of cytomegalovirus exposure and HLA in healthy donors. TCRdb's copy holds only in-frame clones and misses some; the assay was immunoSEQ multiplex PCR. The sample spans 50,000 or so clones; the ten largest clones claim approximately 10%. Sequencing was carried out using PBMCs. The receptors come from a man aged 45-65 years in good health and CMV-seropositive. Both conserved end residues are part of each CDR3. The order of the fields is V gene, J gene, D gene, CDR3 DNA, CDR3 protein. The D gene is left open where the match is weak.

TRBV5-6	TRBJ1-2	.	TGTGCCAGCAGCTTAGGGACACTCGTGGGGGGCTACACCTTC	CASSLGTLVGGYTF
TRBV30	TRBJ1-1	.	TGTGCCTGGAGGTGGGACACACAATACACTGAAGCTTTCTTT	CAWRWDTQYTEAFF
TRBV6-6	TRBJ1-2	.	TGTGCCAGCACCACTGACTATGGCTACACCTTC	CASTTDYGYTF
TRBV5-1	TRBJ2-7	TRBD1	TGCGCCAGCAGCGCGGACAGGGTAATACACGAGCAGTACTTC	CASSADRVIHEQYF
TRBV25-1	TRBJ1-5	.	TGTGCCAGCAGTGAATTGGAGGGTTATCAGCCCCAGCATTTT	CASSELEGYQPQHF
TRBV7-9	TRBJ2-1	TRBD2	TGTGCCAGCAGTGAGCGGGAGCGGGGGGAGCAGTTCTTC	CASSERERGEQFF
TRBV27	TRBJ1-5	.	TGTGCCAGCAGTCTTGAGGGCCCTCCGGCAAATCAGCCCCAGCATTTT	CASSLEGPPANQPQHF
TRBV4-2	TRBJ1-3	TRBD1	TGTGCCAGCAGATCGGGACAGGGACATACCACCATATATTTT	CASRSGQGHTTIYF
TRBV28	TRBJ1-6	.	TGTGCCAGCAGTTTAGCGGGGATGTATAATTCACCCCTCCACTTT	CASSLAGMYNSPLHF
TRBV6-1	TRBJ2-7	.	TGTGCCAGCAGTGAAATGAGCTTTATGGCCTACGAGCAGTACTTC	CASSEMSFMAYEQYF
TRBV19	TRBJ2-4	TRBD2	TGTGCCAGTAGTATGGCGGGGGGCGACAAAAACATTCAGTACTTC	CASSMAGGDKNIQYF
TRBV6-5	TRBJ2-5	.	TGTGCCAGCAGTTACGGCGGACTAAAAGAGACCCAGTACTTC	CASSYGGLKETQYF
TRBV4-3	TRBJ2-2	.	TGCGCCAGCAGCCAAGATGGTCCCGCGAGAGAGCTGTTTTTT	CASSQDGPARELFF
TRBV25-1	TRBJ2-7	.	TGTGCCAGCAGTGAAACGGACGAGCAGTACTTC	CASSETDEQYF
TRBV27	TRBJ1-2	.	TGTGCCAGCAGTTTATATAACGAGGGCGGCTACACCTTC	CASSLYNEGGYTF
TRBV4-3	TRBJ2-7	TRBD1	TGCGCCAGCAGTGTCAACCTGGGACAGGGGGCGAGCGAGCAGTACTTC	CASSVNLGQGASEQYF
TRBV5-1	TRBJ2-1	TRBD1	TGCGCCAGCAGCTTGGGACAGGGATGGGATGAGCAGTTCTTC	CASSLGQGWDEQFF
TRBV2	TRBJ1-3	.	TGTGCCAGCGCCGGGAACACCATATATTTT	CASAGNTIYF
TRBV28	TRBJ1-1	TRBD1	TGTGCCAGCAGTTTATTCACAGGGGGCACTGAAGCTTTCTTT	CASSLFTGGTEAFF
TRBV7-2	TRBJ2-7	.	TGTGCCAGCAGCCCCACGCCGGGACTCGTCTACGAGCAGTACTTC	CASSPTPGLVYEQYF
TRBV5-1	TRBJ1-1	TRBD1	TGCGCCAGCAGCTCTTGGACAGGGCCGAACACTGAAGCTTTCTTT	CASSSWTGPNTEAFF
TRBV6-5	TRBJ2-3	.	TGTGCCAGCAGTTACGGCGGGGCCTCCACAGATACGCAGTATTTT	CASSYGGASTDTQYF
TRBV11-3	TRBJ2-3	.	TGTGCCAGCAGCTTCTCCGAGACTACCTCCTTTGGGACAGATACGCAGTATTTT	CASSFSETTSFGTDTQYF
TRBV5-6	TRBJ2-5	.	TGTGCCAGCAGCTTGGCGTCAGCGGAGACCCAGTACTTC	CASSLASAETQYF
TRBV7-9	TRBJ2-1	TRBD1	TGTGCCAGCAGCAGAACAGGGGTGGGGAACAGAGGTAATGAGCAGTTCTTC	CASSRTGVGNRGNEQFF
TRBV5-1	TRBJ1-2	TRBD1	TGCGCCAGCAGCTCAGGACAGGGGGCAGGAGGCTACACCTTC	CASSSGQGAGGYTF
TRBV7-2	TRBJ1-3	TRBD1	TGTGCCAGCAGCTTCGGACAGGGCTCTGGAAACACCATATATTTT	CASSFGQGSGNTIYF
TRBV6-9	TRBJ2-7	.	TGTGCCAGCAGTTATTTGGCCGCCTACGAGCAGTACTTC	CASSYLAAYEQYF
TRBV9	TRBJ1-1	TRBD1	TGTGCCAGCAGCGAGACAGACAGGGGCCGGCGAGGGGCTGAAGCTTTCTTT	CASSETDRGRRGAEAFF
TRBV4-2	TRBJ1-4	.	TGTGCCAGCAGCCAGGGCCAGGAGGGACTGTTTTTT	CASSQGQEGLFF
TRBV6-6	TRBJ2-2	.	TGTGCCAGCAGTTCTCCCGCAGGGGTTCCCGGGGAGCTGTTTTTT	CASSSPAGVPGELFF
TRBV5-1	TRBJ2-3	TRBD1	TGCGCCAGCAGCTGGACCGGGACAGGAGGGACAGATACGCAGTATTTT	CASSWTGTGGTDTQYF
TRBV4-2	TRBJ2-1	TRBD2	TGTGCCAGCAGCCAAGTGGTAGCGGGAGGGTACAATGAGCAGTTCTTC	CASSQVVAGGYNEQFF
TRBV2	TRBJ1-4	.	TGTGCCAGCAGTCCCCAGGACATTGCAACTAATGAAAAACTGTTTTTT	CASSPQDIATNEKLFF
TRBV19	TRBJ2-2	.	TGTGCCAGTAGTATAGATGGCCCGTGGACAGCGAACACCGGGGAGCTGTTTTTT	CASSIDGPWTANTGELFF
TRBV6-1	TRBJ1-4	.	TGTGCCAGCAGTGTTCGTCAGGGGTCGCGCGAAAAACTGTTTTTT	CASSVRQGSREKLFF
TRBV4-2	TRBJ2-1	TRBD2	TGTGCCAGCAGCCAAGAAGTCTATAGCGGGAGGGCGAGCTCCTACAATGAGCAGTTCTTC	CASSQEVYSGRASSYNEQFF
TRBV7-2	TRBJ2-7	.	TGTGCCAGCAGACTGAGCTCCTACGAGCAGTACTTC	CASRLSSYEQYF
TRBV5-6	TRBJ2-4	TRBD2	TGTGCCAGCAGCCCCCGGGGACTAGCGGGACTGGCCATTCAGTACTTC	CASSPRGLAGLAIQYF
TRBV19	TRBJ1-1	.	TGTGCCAGTAGTATGCGAGGGAGAGGGAGCACTGAAGCTTTCTTT	CASSMRGRGSTEAFF
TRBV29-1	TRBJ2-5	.	TGCAGCGTTGAAGCTGGGAAGGGGGTAGAGACCCAGTACTTC	CSVEAGKGVETQYF
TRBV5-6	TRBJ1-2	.	TGTGCCAGCAGCTTCGGGACTTCTCCCGATGGCTACACCTTC	CASSFGTSPDGYTF
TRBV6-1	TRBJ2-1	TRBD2	TGTGCCAGCAGCCAAGGAGCGGGAGGCCCTAATGAGCAGTTCTTC	CASSQGAGGPNEQFF
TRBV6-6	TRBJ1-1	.	TGTGCCAGCAGTTACTCGTCCGGGGGGAGAGACACTGAAGCTTTCTTT	CASSYSSGGRDTEAFF
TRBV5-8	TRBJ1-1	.	TGTGCCAGCAGATTATACACTGAAGCTTTCTTT	CASRLYTEAFF
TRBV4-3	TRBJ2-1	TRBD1	TGCGCCAGCGGCGGGACAGGGGCACACTACAATGAGCAGTTCTTC	CASGGTGAHYNEQFF
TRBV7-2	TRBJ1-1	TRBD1	TGTGCCAGCAGCATTACCCGAGACAGGGAGGCTTTCTTT	CASSITRDREAFF
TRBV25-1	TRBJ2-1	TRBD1	TGTGCCAGCAGAGGGGGCGCCTACTACAATGAGCAGTTCTTC	CASRGGAYYNEQFF
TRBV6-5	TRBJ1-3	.	TGTGCCAGCAGTTACGGAGTCAGCTCTGGAAACACCATATATTTT	CASSYGVSSGNTIYF
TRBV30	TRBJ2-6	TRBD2	TGTGCCTGGAGCTCACGGGAGGCGGGGGGGCGTTCTGGGGCCAACGTCCTGACTTTC	CAWSSREAGGRSGANVLTF
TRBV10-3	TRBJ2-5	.	TGTGCCATCAGTCCCCGGGACTCCCAAGAGACCCAGTACTTC	CAISPRDSQETQYF
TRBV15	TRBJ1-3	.	TGTGCCACCAGCCCCCTTGGGGGGGCTCCTGGAAACACCATATATTTT	CATSPLGGAPGNTIYF